This T cell receptor beta chain came from a study of identical twins. The study's findings and limits: Findings depended on cross-sectional statistics rather than tracking the same donors. Within cord blood, abundant beta clonotypes carried fewer insertions, but memory repertoires showed no such trend. Excess sharing between twins was weaker in beta out-of-frame sequences. Models, which agreed with sharing between unrelated individuals, nonetheless underestimated the out-of-frame TCR alpha sharing seen in monozygotic twins.

In TCRdb, the 5' RACE reads were re-called with MiXCR into one record per CDR3 protein. The data contain a few hundred thousand distinct CDR3 sequences, less than 20% of them singletons. Germline CDR1 reads MNHNS; CDR2 reads SASEGT. The CDR3 has 16 residues. The J segment lost 5 bases and the V segment lost 6 bases, leaving 15 bases of the junction unmatched. This clonotype was seen many times. The antigen remains unidentified. The clonotype comes from a man over 45 in good health. The rearrangement joins TRBV6-1 to TRBJ2-7, with 8 bases fitting TRBD2. Material: naive T cells sorted from blood. The CDR3 region is CASSQRGGAHIHEQYF. DNA for the CDR3: TGTGCCAGCAGCCAACGGGGGGGGGCCCACATCCACGAGCAGTACTTC.